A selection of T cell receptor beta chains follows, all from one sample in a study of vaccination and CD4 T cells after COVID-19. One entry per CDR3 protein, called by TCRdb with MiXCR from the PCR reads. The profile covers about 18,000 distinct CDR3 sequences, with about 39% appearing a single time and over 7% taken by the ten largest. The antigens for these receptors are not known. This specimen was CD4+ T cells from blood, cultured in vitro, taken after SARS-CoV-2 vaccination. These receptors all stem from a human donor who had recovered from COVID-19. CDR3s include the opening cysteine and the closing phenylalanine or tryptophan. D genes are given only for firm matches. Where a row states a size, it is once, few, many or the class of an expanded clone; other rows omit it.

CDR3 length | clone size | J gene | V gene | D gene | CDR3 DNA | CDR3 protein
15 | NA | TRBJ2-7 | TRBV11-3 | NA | TGTGCCAGCAGCTTAGATGTTCGACAGGGAGGCGAGCAGTACTTC | CASSLDVRQGGEQYF
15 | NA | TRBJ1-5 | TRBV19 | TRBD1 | TGTGCCAGTAGTCCAAGACAGGGGGCGGGTCAGCCCCAGCATTTT | CASSPRQGAGQPQHF
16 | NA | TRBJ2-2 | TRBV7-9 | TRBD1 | TGTGCCAGCCCTAGACAGGGGGCTTCGAACACCGGGGAGCTGTTTTTT | CASPRQGASNTGELFF
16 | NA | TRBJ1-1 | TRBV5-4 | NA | TGTGCCAGCAGCTCATCTCAGCGGGACGGGAACACTGAAGCTTTCTTT | CASSSSQRDGNTEAFF
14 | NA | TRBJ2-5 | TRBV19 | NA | TGTGCCAGTAGTATGGGTACTAGCCCAGAGACCCAGTACTTC | CASSMGTSPETQYF
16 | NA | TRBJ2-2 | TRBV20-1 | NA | TGCAGTGCTAGATCGGTGTGGGGGCCCAACACCGGGGAGCTGTTTTTT | CSARSVWGPNTGELFF
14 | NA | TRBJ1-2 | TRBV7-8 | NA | TGTGCCAGCAGACCAGAGGGACGGAGCTATGGCTACACCTTC | CASRPEGRSYGYTF
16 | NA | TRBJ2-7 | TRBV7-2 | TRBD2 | TGTGCCAGCAGCGTTAGTTCCGGGACTACCTCCTACGAGCAGTACTTC | CASSVSSGTTSYEQYF
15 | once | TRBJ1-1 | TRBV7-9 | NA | TGTGCCAGCAGCTGGGCACAGACAGCCAACACTGAAGCTTTCTTT | CASSWAQTANTEAFF
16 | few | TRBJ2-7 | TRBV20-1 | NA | TGCAGTGCTAGGTGGCTTAGTTCCCCTCTCTTCTACGAGCAGTACTTC | CSARWLSSPLFYEQYF
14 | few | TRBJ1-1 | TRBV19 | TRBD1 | TGTGCCAGTAGTAACCAGGGACAGGGCACTGAAGCTTTCTTT | CASSNQGQGTEAFF
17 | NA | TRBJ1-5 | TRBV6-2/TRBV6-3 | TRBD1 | TGTGCCAGCAGTCCTCAAGGGACAGGGGCAAGGAATCAGCCCCAGCATTTT | CASSPQGTGARNQPQHF
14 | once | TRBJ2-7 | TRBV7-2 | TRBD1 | TGTGCCAGCAGCCTAAGGGCAGGGGGCTACGAGCAGTACTTC | CASSLRAGGYEQYF
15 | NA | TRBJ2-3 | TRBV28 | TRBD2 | TGTGCCAGCAGTTTTAGTCTAGCGGGAGAAGATACGCAGTATTTT | CASSFSLAGEDTQYF
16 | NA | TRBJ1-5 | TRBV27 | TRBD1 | TGTGCCAGCAGTTCCGGGACAGGGAATAGCAATCAGCCCCAGCATTTT | CASSSGTGNSNQPQHF
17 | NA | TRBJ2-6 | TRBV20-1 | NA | TGCAGTGCAATTGCCGCCCTTAGAGGAACTGGGGCCAACGTCCTGACTTTC | CSAIAALRGTGANVLTF
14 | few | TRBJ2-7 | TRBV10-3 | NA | TGTGCCATCAGGGCAGACAGAGACTCCTACGAGCAGTACTTC | CAIRADRDSYEQYF
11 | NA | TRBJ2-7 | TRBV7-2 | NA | TGTGCCAGCAGCGCCTCCTACGAGCAGTACTTC | CASSASYEQYF
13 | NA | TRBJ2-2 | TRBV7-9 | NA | TGTGCCAGCAGCTTCTCGAACACCGGGGAGCTGTTTTTT | CASSFSNTGELFF
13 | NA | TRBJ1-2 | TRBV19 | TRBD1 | TGTGCCAGCCGGGACAGGGGAGTTAGCGGCTACACCTTC | CASRDRGVSGYTF
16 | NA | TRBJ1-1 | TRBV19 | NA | TGTGCCAGTAGTACGATCAGGCTTACGATGAACACTGAAGCTTTCTTT | CASSTIRLTMNTEAFF
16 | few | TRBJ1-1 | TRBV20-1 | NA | TGCAGTGCTAGAGACCGAACCGGGGGAGGGAACACTGAAGCTTTCTTT | CSARDRTGGGNTEAFF
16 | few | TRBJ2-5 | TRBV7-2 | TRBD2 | TGTGCCAGCAGCTTGGACGGCGGGAGGGCGGGGGAGACCCAGTACTTC | CASSLDGGRAGETQYF
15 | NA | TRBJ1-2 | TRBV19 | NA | TGTGCCAGTAGTGGAGGAACCCCGGGGGGCTATGGCTACACCTTC | CASSGGTPGGYGYTF
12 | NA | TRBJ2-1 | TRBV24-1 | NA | TGTGCCACCAGTAGGGGGAGGAGTGAGCAGTTCTTC | CATSRGRSEQFF
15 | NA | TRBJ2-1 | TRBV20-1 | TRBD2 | TGCAGTGCCGAGCCGGGGACTAGCGGATACAATGAGCAGTTCTTC | CSAEPGTSGYNEQFF
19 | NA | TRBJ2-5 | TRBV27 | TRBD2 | TGTGCCAGCAGTTCCGCCCCGGGACTAGCGGGAGTATTTCAAGAGACCCAGTACTTC | CASSSAPGLAGVFQETQYF
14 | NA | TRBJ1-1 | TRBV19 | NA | TGTGCCACTAGGGGGGTGGCAGGGCACACTGAAGCTTTCTTT | CATRGVAGHTEAFF
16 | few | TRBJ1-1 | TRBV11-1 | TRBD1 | TGTGCCAGCAGCACCGGGACAGGGGGACCGAACACTGAAGCTTTCTTT | CASSTGTGGPNTEAFF
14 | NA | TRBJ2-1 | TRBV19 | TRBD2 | TGTGCCAGTAGTTCAAGGACTAGCGGGAATGAGCAGTTCTTC | CASSSRTSGNEQFF
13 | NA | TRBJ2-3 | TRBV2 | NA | TGTGCCAGCAGGTCCTACGTCACAGATACGCAGTATTTT | CASRSYVTDTQYF
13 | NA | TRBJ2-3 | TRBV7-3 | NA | TGTGCCAGCAGCTCCAGACGAACAGATACGCAGTATTTT | CASSSRRTDTQYF
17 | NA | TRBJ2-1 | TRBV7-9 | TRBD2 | TGTGCCAGCAGCTTGGGGACTATTGGAAGGGGTCGGAATGAGCAGTTCTTC | CASSLGTIGRGRNEQFF
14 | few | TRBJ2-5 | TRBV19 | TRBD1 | TGTGCCAGTAGTATAAGGGACAGGGGAGAGACCCAGTACTTC | CASSIRDRGETQYF
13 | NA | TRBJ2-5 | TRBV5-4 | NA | TGTGCCAGCAGCCGGGACAACCAAGAGACCCAGTACTTC | CASSRDNQETQYF
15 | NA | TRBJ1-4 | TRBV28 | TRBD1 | TGTGCCAGCAGTACCTGGACAGGGGGGAATGAAAAACTGTTTTTT | CASSTWTGGNEKLFF
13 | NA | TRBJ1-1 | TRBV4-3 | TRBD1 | TGCGCCAGCAGCCAAACAGGGGCTACTGAAGCTTTCTTT | CASSQTGATEAFF
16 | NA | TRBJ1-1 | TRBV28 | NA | TGTGCCAGCAGTTTATATACCCAGATTGAGGGCACTGAAGCTTTCTTT | CASSLYTQIEGTEAFF
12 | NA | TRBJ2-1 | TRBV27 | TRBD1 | TGTGCCAGCAGTGCGAGACAGGGTCTGGAGTTCTTC | CASSARQGLEFF
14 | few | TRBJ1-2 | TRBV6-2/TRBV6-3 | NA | TGTGCCAGCAGTTACTTCCAGGGAGACTATGGCTACACCTTC | CASSYFQGDYGYTF
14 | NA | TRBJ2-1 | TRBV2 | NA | TGTGCCAGCAGTGAAGTACCAGGTACCCCAGAGCAGTTCTTC | CASSEVPGTPEQFF
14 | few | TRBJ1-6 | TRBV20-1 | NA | TGCAGTGCCGCCTCTAGTGCAAGTAGGACACCCCTCCACTTT | CSAASSASRTPLHF
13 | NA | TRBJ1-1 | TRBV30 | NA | TGTGCCTGGGGTGACGGCGGGAACACTGAAGCTTTCTTT | CAWGDGGNTEAFF
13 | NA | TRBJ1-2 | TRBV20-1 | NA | TGCAGTGCTAGTGTGGAGGGAGGCTATGGCTACACCTTC | CSASVEGGYGYTF
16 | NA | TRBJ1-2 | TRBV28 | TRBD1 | TGTGCCAGCAGTTCCCCTGACAGGGGATATAGGGATGGCTACACCTTC | CASSSPDRGYRDGYTF
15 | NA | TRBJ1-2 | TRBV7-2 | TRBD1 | TGTGCCAGCAGCCCGAGGACAGGGGATAAAGGTGGCTACACCTTC | CASSPRTGDKGGYTF
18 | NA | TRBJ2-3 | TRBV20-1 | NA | TGCAGTGCTAGAGATGGGGGCCCGACGGACCTTCTCACAGATACGCAGTATTTT | CSARDGGPTDLLTDTQYF
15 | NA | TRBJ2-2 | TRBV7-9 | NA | TGTACCAGCAGCCGACCCACGACAGGAACCGGGGAGCTGTTTTTT | CTSSRPTTGTGELFF
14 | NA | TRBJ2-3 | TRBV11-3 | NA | TGTGCCAGCAGCTTAGAGTCGAGTAGAGGCTATGCGTATTTT | CASSLESSRGYAYF
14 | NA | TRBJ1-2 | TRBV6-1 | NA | TGTGCCAGCAGTGAAGCCCGCGACAACTATGGCTACACCTTC | CASSEARDNYGYTF
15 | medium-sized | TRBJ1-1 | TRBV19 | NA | TGTGCCAGTAGTATTGGAGCCCAGCGGGGAACTGAAGCTTTCTTT | CASSIGAQRGTEAFF
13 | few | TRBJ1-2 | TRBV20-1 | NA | TGCAGTGCTAGAGATCCCCAGGCCAGGGGCTACACCTTC | CSARDPQARGYTF
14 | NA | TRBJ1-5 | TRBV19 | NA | TGTGCCAGTAGTATTAGGCAGGGGAGTCAGCCCCAGCATTTT | CASSIRQGSQPQHF
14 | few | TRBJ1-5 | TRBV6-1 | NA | TGTGCCAGCAGGCCAGGGTCCGTGAATCAGCCCCAGCATTTT | CASRPGSVNQPQHF
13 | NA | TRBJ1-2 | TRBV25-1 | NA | TGTGCCAGCAGCGTACAGGGACGTGGCGGCTACACCTTC | CASSVQGRGGYTF
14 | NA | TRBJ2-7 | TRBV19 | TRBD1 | TGTGCCAGTAGTAACCGACAGGGGTCCTACGAGCAGTACTTC | CASSNRQGSYEQYF
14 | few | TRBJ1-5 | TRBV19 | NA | TGTGCCAGTAGTATAAATAGCGCAGGACAGCCCCAGCATTTT | CASSINSAGQPQHF
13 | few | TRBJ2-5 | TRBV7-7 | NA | TGTGCCAGCAGCTTAGACAACCAAGAGACCCAGTACTTC | CASSLDNQETQYF
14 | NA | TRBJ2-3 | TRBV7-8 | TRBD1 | TGTGCCAGCACCCTTGGACAGGGCACAGATACGCAGTATTTT | CASTLGQGTDTQYF
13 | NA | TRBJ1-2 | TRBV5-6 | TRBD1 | TGTGCCAGCAGCCCAGGGGGCAGCTATGGCTACACCTTC | CASSPGGSYGYTF